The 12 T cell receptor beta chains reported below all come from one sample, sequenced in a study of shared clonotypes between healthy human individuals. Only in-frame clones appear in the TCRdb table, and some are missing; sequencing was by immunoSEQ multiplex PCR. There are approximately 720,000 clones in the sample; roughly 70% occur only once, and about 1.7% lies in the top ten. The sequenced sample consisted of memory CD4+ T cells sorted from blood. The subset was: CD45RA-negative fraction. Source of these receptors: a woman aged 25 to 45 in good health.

As DNA, the CDR3 is TGTGCCAGCTCACGGGGAGGATTGATGGAGACCCAGTACTTC. This encodes CASSRGGLMETQYF. V usage is TRBV18 and J usage is TRBJ2-5; possibly TRBD2 for D (6 bases). Germline CDR1 KGHSH, CDR2 LQKENI. The ends were cut back, 4 bases at V and 5 bases at J, with 14 bases in the middle. This CDR3 has 14 amino acids. Variable domain in full (rest from reference TRBV18 and TRBJ2-5): NAGVMQNPRHLVRRRGQEARLRCSPMKGHSHVYWYRQLPEEGLKFMVYLQKENIIDESGMPKERFSAEFPKEGPSILRIQQVVRGDSAAYFCASSRGGLMETQYFGPGTRLLVL.

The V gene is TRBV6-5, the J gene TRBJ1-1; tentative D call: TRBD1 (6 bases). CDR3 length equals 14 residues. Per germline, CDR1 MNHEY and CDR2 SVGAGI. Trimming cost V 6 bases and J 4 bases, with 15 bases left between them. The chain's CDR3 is CASRPTGSGTEAFF. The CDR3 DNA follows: TGTGCCAGCAGACCTACAGGGAGTGGCACTGAAGCTTTCTTT.

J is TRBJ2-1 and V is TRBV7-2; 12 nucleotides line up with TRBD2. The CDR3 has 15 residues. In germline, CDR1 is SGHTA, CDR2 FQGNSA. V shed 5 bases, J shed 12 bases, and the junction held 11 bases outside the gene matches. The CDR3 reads CASSTSGRLHVGQFF. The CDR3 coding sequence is TGTGCCAGCAGCACTAGCGGGAGGCTCCATGTCGGGCAGTTCTTC. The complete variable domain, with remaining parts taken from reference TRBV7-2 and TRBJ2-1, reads GAGVSQSPSNKVTEKGKDVELRCDPISGHTALYWYRQSLGQGLEFLIYFQGNSAPDKSGLPSDRFSAERTGGSVSTLTIQRTQQEDSAVYLCASSTSGRLHVGQFFGPGTRLTVL.

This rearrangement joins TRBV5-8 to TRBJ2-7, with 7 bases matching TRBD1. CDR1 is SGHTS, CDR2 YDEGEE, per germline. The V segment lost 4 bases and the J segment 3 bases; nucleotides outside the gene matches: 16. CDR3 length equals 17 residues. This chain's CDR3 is CASSQGGRGQAYYEQYF. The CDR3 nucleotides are TGTGCCAGCAGCCAAGGGGGCCGAGGACAGGCCTACTACGAGCAGTACTTC.

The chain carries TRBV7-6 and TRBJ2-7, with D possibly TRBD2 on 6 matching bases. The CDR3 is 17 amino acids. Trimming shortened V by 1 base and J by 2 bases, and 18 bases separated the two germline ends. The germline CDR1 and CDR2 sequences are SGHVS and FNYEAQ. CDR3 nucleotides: TGTGCCAGCAGCTTAGTACCCCCGACGGGAGTTACCTACGAGCAGTACTTC. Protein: CASSLVPPTGVTYEQYF. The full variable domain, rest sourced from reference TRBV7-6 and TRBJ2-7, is GAGVSQSPRYKVTKRGQDVALRCDPISGHVSLYWYRQALGQGPEFLTYFNYEAQQDKSGLPNDRFSAERPEGSISTLTIQRTEQRDSAMYRCASSLVPPTGVTYEQYFGPGTRLTVT.

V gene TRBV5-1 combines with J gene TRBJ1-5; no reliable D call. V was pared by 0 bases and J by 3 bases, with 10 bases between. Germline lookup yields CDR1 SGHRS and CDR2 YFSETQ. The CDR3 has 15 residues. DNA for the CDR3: TGCGCCAGCAGCTTGGCCGGGAATGACAATCAGCCCCAGCATTTT. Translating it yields CASSLAGNDNQPQHF.

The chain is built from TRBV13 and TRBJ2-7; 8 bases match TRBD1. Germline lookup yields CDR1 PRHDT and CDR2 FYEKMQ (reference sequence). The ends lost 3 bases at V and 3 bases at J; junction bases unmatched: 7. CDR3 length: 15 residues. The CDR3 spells CASSFSDRVDYEQYF. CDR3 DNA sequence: TGTGCCAGCAGCTTCTCGGACAGGGTGGACTACGAGCAGTACTTC.

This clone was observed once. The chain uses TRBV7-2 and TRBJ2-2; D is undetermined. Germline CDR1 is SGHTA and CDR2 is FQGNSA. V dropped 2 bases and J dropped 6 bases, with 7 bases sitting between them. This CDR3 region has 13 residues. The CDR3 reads CASSLMWSGELFF. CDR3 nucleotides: TGTGCCAGCAGCTTAATGTGGTCCGGGGAGCTGTTTTTT. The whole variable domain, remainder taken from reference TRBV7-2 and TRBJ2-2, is GAGVSQSPSNKVTEKGKDVELRCDPISGHTALYWYRQSLGQGLEFLIYFQGNSAPDKSGLPSDRFSAERTGGSVSTLTIQRTQQEDSAVYLCASSLMWSGELFFGEGSRLTVL.

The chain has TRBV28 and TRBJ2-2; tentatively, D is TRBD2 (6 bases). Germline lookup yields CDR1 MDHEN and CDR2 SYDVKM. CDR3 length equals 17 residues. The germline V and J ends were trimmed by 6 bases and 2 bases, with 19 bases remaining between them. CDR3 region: CASSAMLGGRNTGELFF. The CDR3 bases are TGTGCCAGCAGCGCAATGCTGGGAGGTCGCAACACCGGGGAGCTGTTTTTT.

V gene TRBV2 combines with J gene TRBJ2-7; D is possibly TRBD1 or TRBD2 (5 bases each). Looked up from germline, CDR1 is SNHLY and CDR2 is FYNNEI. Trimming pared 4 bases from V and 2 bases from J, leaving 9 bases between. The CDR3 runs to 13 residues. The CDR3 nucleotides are TGTGCCAGCAGTGGGGGGTACGCCTACGAGCAGTACTTC. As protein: CASSGGYAYEQYF.

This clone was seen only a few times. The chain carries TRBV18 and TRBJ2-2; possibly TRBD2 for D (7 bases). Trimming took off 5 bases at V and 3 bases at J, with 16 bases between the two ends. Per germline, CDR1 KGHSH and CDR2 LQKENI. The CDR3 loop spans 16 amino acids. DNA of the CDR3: TGTGCCAGCTCAGACCGGACTAGACAGGACACCGGGGAGCTGTTTTTT. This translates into CASSDRTRQDTGELFF.

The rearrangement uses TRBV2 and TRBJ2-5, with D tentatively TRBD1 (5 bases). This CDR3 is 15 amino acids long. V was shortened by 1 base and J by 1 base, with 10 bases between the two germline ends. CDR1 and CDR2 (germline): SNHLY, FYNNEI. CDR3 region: CASSEVGAFQETQYF. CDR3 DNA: TGTGCCAGCAGTGAAGTTGGGGCATTCCAAGAGACCCAGTACTTC.